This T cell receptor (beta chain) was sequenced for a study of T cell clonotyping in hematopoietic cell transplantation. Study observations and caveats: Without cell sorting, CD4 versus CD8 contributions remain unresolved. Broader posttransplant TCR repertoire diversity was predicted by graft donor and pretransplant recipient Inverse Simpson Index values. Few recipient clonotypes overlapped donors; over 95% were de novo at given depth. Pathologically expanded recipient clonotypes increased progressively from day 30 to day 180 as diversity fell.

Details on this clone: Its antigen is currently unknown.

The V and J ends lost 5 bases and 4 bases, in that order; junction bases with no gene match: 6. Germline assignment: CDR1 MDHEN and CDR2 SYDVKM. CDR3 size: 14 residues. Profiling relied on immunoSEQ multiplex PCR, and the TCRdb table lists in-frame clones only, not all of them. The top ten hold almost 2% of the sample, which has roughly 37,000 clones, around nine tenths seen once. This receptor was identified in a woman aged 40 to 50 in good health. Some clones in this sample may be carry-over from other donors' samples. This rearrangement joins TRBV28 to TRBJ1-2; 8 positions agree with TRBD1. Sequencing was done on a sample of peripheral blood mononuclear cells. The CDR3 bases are TGTGCCAGCAGTCCCCCAGACAGGGGCTATGGCTACACCTTC. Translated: CASSPPDRGYGYTF.